Following are 9 T cell receptor beta chains from one sample sequenced in a study of T cell responses to AZD1222 COVID-19 vaccine. The protocol was immunoSEQ multiplex PCR, while the TCRdb copy is restricted to in-frame clones and leaves out a portion. Here the sample spans around 130,000 clones, roughly nine tenths being singletons. Sequences were derived from peripheral blood, sampled on day 0 of AZD1222 vaccination. These receptor sequences come from an adult in good health.

The rearrangement uses TRBV28 and TRBJ1-1; the D gene is possibly TRBD1 (5 bases). The CDR3 runs 16 residues. The V end was cut by 6 bases, the J end by 0 bases, with 17 bases between. The germline CDR1 and CDR2 sequences are MDHEN and SYDVKM. The CDR3 DNA is TGTGCCAGCAGCCTCGAGTGGGCAGGGATGAACACTGAAGCTTTCTTT. As protein: CASSLEWAGMNTEAFF. The variable domain in full, with the rest retrieved from reference TRBV28 and TRBJ1-1, is DVKVTQSSRYLVKRTGEKVFLECVQDMDHENMFWYRQDPGLGLRLIYFSYDVKMKEKGDIPEGYSVSREKKERFSLILESASTNQTSMYLCASSLEWAGMNTEAFFGQGTRLTVV.

This rearrangement joins TRBV27 to TRBJ2-1, with no clear D. Germline V CDR1 and CDR2: MNHEY, SMNVEV (reference sequence). This CDR3 spans 11 amino acids. Trimming took off 4 bases at V and 9 bases at J, with 7 bases between the two ends. The CDR3 reads CASSYGGEQFF. The DNA of the CDR3 is TGTGCCAGCAGTTATGGTGGTGAGCAGTTCTTC.

This chain connects TRBV18 to TRBJ2-7; 7 nucleotides match TRBD2. The germline CDR1 and CDR2 sequences are KGHSH and LQKENI. Losses at the gene ends were 3 bases for V and 4 bases for J; bases not matched to a gene: 12. CDR3 length: 16 residues. The CDR3 coding sequence is TGTGCCAGCTCACCCCAAGAAAGGACTAGATCTTACGAGCAGTACTTC. Translated: CASSPQERTRSYEQYF.

The chain is built from TRBV7-9 and TRBJ2-7, with TRBD1 matching over 8 bases. V gave up 5 bases and J gave up 3 bases; unmatched junction bases: 6. The CDR3 runs to 14 residues. Germline CDR1 reads SEHNR; CDR2 reads FQNEAQ (reference sequence). The CDR3 loop reads CASSPDRGSYEQYF. CDR3 coding DNA: TGTGCCAGCAGCCCCGACAGGGGCAGCTACGAGCAGTACTTC.

The chain has TRBV7-8 and TRBJ1-2; D is unclear. The CDR3 has 14 residues. V lost 4 bases, J lost 0 bases, and 9 bases lay in between. CDR1 is SGHVS and CDR2 is FQNEAQ in the germline V gene. Written as DNA, the CDR3 is TGTGCCAGCAGCTCCAGACTCACTAACTATGGCTACACCTTC. The encoded protein is CASSSRLTNYGYTF.

V usage is TRBV29-1 and J usage is TRBJ2-2; 10 nucleotides align to TRBD1. After removal of 6 bases from V and 7 bases from J, the junction contained 17 bases not matched to a gene. The CDR3 is 17 amino acids. Germline CDR1 SQVTM, CDR2 ANQGSEA. The CDR3 region has the DNA TGCAGCGTCGCGCACTACCCGGGACAGGGGTACGACGGGGAGCTGTTTTTT. Translating gives CSVAHYPGQGYDGELFF.

This chain links TRBV5-1 with TRBJ2-1; TRBD2 might be the D (5 bases). Germline V gene data show CDR1 as SGHRS and CDR2 as YFSETQ. This CDR3 has 14 residues. Between the trimmed V and J ends, which lost 0 bases and 4 bases, there was a span of 8 bases. DNA of the CDR3: TGCGCCAGCAGCTTGGCGGGATCATACAATGAGCAGTTCTTC. This sequence encodes CASSLAGSYNEQFF.

V gene TRBV4-3 combines with J gene TRBJ2-2; tentative D call: TRBD2 (7 bases). The CDR3 is 17 amino acids. Trimming took 0 bases from V and 4 from J, leaving 15 bases between them. CDR1 and CDR2 (germline): LGHNA, YSLEER. CDR3 in DNA: TGCGCCAGCAGCCAAGAAGGGGGAGGGCCCGGCACCGGGGAGCTGTTTTTT. It yields the protein CASSQEGGGPGTGELFF.

The J gene is TRBJ1-5, the V gene TRBV30; no firm D call. The CDR3 is made up of 13 amino acids. CDR1 GTSNPN and CDR2 SVGIG come from the germline V gene (reference sequence). V dropped 5 bases and J dropped 4 bases, with 12 bases sitting between them. The CDR3 DNA is TGTGCCTGGGAGAGCGCCTTTAATCAGCCCCAGCATTTT. It specifies CAWESAFNQPQHF.